The 21 T cell receptor beta chains in this list originate from one sample, sequenced in a study. Only in-frame clones appear in the TCRdb table, and some are missing; sequencing was by immunoSEQ multiplex PCR. The sample lists tens of thousands of clones; roughly 95% were seen once. Material for sequencing was PBMCs. All receptors come from a middle-aged man with rheumatoid arthritis.

CDR3 nucleotides: TGTGCCAGCAGCCGGACTTCCTTTACCAATGAGCAGTTCTTC. It translates to CASSRTSFTNEQFF. The chain combines TRBV14 with TRBJ2-1; a possible D gene is TRBD2 (5 bases). V lost 4 bases, J lost 6 bases, and 13 bases lay in between. The V gene's germline CDR1 is SGHDN and CDR2 FVKESK. CDR3 length: 14 amino acids.

The V call is TRBV7-2, the J call TRBJ1-6; 9 nucleotides match TRBD1. The CDR3 is made up of 16 amino acids. Per the germline V gene, CDR1 is SGHTA and CDR2 is FQGNSA. With V trimmed by 5 bases and J by 9 bases, 11 bases remained unmatched. The CDR3 sequence is CASSQSLPGQGSPLHF. The CDR3 nucleotides read TGTGCCAGCAGCCAAAGTTTACCGGGACAGGGTTCACCCCTCCACTTT.

The CDR3 loop reads CASSYNRGLDGYTF. The CDR3 region has the DNA TGTGCCAGCAGCTATAACAGGGGGCTGGATGGCTACACCTTC. This sequence joins TRBV5-6 and TRBJ1-2, with TRBD1 matching 9 bases. V shed 3 bases and J 6 bases; nucleotides not matched to a gene: 6. Germline values: CDR1 SGHDT, CDR2 YYEEEE. This CDR3 region has 14 residues. The full variable domain, its missing parts supplied by reference TRBV5-6 and TRBJ1-2, is DAGVTQSPTHLIKTRGQQVTLRCSPKSGHDTVSWYQQALGQGPQFIFQYYEEEERQRGNFPDRFSGHQFPNYSSELNVNALLLGDSALYLCASSYNRGLDGYTFGSGTRLTVV.

The genes are TRBV11-3 and TRBJ2-1, with D perhaps matching TRBD1 (6 bases). The germline V gene encodes CDR1 SGHNT and CDR2 YENEEA. Trimming removed 5 bases from V and 7 bases from J, with 15 bases in between. The CDR3 runs 14 residues. In nucleotides, the CDR3 is TGTGCCAGCAGCCCAAGGGCAGGGGCTAATGAGCAGTTCTTC. This translates into CASSPRAGANEQFF. The full variable domain, its missing parts supplied by reference TRBV11-3 and TRBJ2-1, is EAGVVQSPRYKIIEKKQPVAFWCNPISGHNTLYWYLQNLGQGPELLIRYENEEAVDDSQLPKDRFSAERLKGVDSTLKIQPAELGDSAVYLCASSPRAGANEQFFGPGTRLTVL.

The rearrangement uses TRBV30 and TRBJ2-1, with D unclear. V lost 2 bases to trimming and J lost 6 bases, with 8 bases between them. CDR1 is GTSNPN, CDR2 SVGIG, per germline (reference sequence). The CDR3 loop spans 12 amino acids. This CDR3 reads CAWSIDTNEQFF. For the CDR3, the DNA is TGTGCCTGGAGTATCGACACCAATGAGCAGTTCTTC.

This chain joins TRBV25-1 and TRBJ1-1, with D uncertain. CDR1 and CDR2 (germline): MGHDK, SYGVNS. The CDR3 length is 12 residues. With 11 bases removed from V and 1 base from J, the gap between germline ends came to 11 bases. CDR3 nucleotide sequence: TGTGCCCCCGGGGTTAGGAACACTGAAGCTTTCTTT. The encoded protein is CAPGVRNTEAFF.

The CDR3 sequence is CASSSPGGRNEQFF. DNA for the CDR3: TGTGCCAGCAGTTCCCCTGGGGGGCGTAATGAGCAGTTCTTC. This sequence joins TRBV6-5 and TRBJ2-1; the D call may be TRBD1 or TRBD2 (6 bases each). CDR1 is MNHEY and CDR2 is SVGAGI in the germline V gene. This CDR3 has 14 residues. Trimming removed 4 bases at V and 7 bases at J, with 14 bases between.

The chain recombines TRBV13 with TRBJ2-5; 11 bases map to TRBD2. Unmatched junction bases numbered 9, after V lost 5 bases and J lost 4 bases. From germline, CDR1 is PRHDT and CDR2 FYEKMQ (reference sequence). The CDR3 sequence is 16 residues long. CDR3 bases: TGTGCCAGCAGCCCCCGACTAGCGGGGATGGGAGAGACCCAGTACTTC. Amino acid sequence: CASSPRLAGMGETQYF.

The rearrangement uses TRBV20-1 and TRBJ2-5; TRBD1 agrees at 7 bases. CDR3 size: 14 residues. V shed 3 bases and J 1 base; nucleotides not matched to a gene: 5. Germline V gives CDR1 DFQATT, CDR2 SNEGSKA (reference sequence). The DNA of the CDR3 is TGCAGTGCTAGTAGGACAGGACTCCAAGAGACCCAGTACTTC. Translated, it gives CSASRTGLQETQYF.

J is TRBJ2-7 and V is TRBV9, with D perhaps given as TRBD1 or TRBD2 (5 bases each). V dropped 2 bases and J dropped 2 bases, with 17 bases sitting between them. This CDR3 comprises 16 residues. Germline V gene sequence: CDR1 SGDLS, CDR2 YYNGEE. The CDR3 nucleotides read TGTGCCAGCAGCGTGGGGTTTTCGGGACGCACCTACGAGCAGTACTTC. It encodes CASSVGFSGRTYEQYF.

The chain carries TRBV2 and TRBJ1-1, with 9 bases matching TRBD1. The J segment lost 5 bases and the V segment lost 8 bases, leaving 6 bases of the junction unmatched. This CDR3 spans 13 amino acids. Germline V CDR1 and CDR2: SNHLY, FYNNEI. CDR3 sequence: CASGTGPETEAFF. Here the CDR3 DNA reads TGTGCCAGCGGGACAGGGCCGGAGACTGAAGCTTTCTTT.

V is TRBV30 and J is TRBJ1-1, with D uncertain. CDR3 length: 12 residues. V dropped 0 bases and J dropped 6 bases, with 8 bases sitting between them. Germline V gene lookup returns CDR1 GTSNPN and CDR2 SVGIG (reference sequence). The CDR3 DNA reads as TGTGCCTGGAGTGTCTTGGGAGCTGAAGCTTTCTTT. Protein product: CAWSVLGAEAFF.

The chain couples TRBV27 to TRBJ2-1; D is perhaps TRBD1 (5 bases). Germline lookup yields CDR1 MNHEY and CDR2 SMNVEV (reference sequence). Trimming removed 2 bases at V and 4 bases at J, with 12 bases between. This CDR3 spans 15 amino acids. Here the CDR3 DNA reads TGTGCCAGCAGTTTAGTTTGGGGCCTTTACAATGAGCAGTTCTTC. This sequence encodes CASSLVWGLYNEQFF.

The genes are TRBV7-2 and TRBJ2-5; a possible D gene is TRBD1 (7 bases). V lost 6 bases, J lost 0 bases, and 11 bases lay in between. CDR3 length: 14 residues. Germline loops: CDR1 SGHTA, CDR2 FQGNSA. The CDR3 loop is CASSRRGDQETQYF. CDR3 nucleotides: TGTGCCAGCAGTCGCAGGGGGGACCAAGAGACCCAGTACTTC.

This chain joins TRBV4-1 and TRBJ2-7; D not resolved. The CDR3 totals 14 residues. Trimming pared 4 bases from V and 6 bases from J, leaving 16 bases between. Germline lookup yields CDR1 MGHRA and CDR2 YSYEKL. The CDR3 region has the DNA TGCGCCAGCAGCCGACCAGAGGTGGCCAGCGAGCAGTACTTC. Translating gives CASSRPEVASEQYF.

CDR3 residues: CASSPRLGQGATDTQYF. The CDR3 DNA reads as TGTGCCAGCTCACCTCGCTTGGGACAGGGCGCGACAGATACGCAGTATTTT. The chain joins TRBV18 to TRBJ2-3, with TRBD1 matching 9 bases. The germline CDR1 and CDR2 sequences are KGHSH and LQKENI. The CDR3 is 17 residues long. Trimming cost V 3 bases and J 3 bases; bases outside gene matches: 10.

This clone appeared once. In DNA, the CDR3 is TGTGCCAGCAGCCCCTTGGACACTGAAGCTTTCTTT. Its protein is CASSPLDTEAFF. The chain employs TRBV9 and TRBJ1-1; no reliable D call. Germline CDR1 SGDLS, CDR2 YYNGEE. The CDR3 is made up of 12 amino acids. Trimming stripped 4 bases from V and 3 bases from J, with 7 bases between.

CDR3 DNA sequence: TGTGCCAGCAGTCCTCAGAGTCCGGGACTAGCGGTCTACGAGCAGTACTTC. Translating it yields CASSPQSPGLAVYEQYF. The chain joins TRBV27 to TRBJ2-7, with 11 bases aligning to TRBD2. This CDR3 region has 17 residues. Trimming at V came to 5 bases and at J to 3 bases, leaving 12 bases not matched to a gene. Germline CDR1 MNHEY, CDR2 SMNVEV (reference sequence).

V is TRBV9 and J is TRBJ2-1, with D possibly TRBD2 on 6 matching bases. The V gene's germline CDR1 is SGDLS and CDR2 YYNGEE. The germline V and J ends were trimmed by 2 bases and 10 bases, with 10 bases remaining between them. This CDR3 region has 12 residues. The CDR3 protein is CASSVWDFEQFF. CDR3 bases: TGTGCCAGCAGCGTTTGGGACTTCGAGCAGTTCTTC.

V gene TRBV7-9 combines with J gene TRBJ2-7, with 7 nucleotides matching TRBD1. Germline V gene sequence: CDR1 SEHNR, CDR2 FQNEAQ (reference sequence). The CDR3 sequence is 15 residues long. The J segment lost 0 bases and the V segment lost 5 bases, leaving 7 bases of the junction unmatched. CDR3 sequence (DNA): TGTGCCAGCAGCCTAGGACAGGAAAGCTCCTACGAGCAGTACTTC. Its translation: CASSLGQESSYEQYF.

The rearrangement uses TRBV25-1 and TRBJ2-7, with 9 bases that match TRBD2. J was trimmed by 2 bases and V by 5 bases; bases with no gene match: 1. CDR3 length: 13 amino acids. Looked up from germline, CDR1 is MGHDK and CDR2 is SYGVNS. The CDR3, as DNA: TGTGCCAGCAGTCCTAGCGGGACCTACGAGCAGTACTTC. Translation gives CASSPSGTYEQYF.